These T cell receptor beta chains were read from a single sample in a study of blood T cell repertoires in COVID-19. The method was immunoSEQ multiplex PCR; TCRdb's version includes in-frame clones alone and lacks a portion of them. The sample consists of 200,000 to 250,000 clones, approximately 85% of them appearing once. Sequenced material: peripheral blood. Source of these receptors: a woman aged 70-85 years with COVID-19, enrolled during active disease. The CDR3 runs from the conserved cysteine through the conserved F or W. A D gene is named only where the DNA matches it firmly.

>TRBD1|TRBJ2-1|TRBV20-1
CSARTGDRQFF
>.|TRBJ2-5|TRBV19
CASSTKQGPGETQYF
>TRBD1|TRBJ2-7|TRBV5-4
CASSPGTGDTYEQYF
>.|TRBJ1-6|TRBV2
CASSPRNIYNSPLHF
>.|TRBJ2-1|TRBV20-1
CSASHREGEQFF
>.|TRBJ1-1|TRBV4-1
CASSQDPLPVGEAFF
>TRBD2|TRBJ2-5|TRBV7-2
CASSKTSGQETQYF
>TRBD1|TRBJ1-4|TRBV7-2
CASSSTGAGNEKLFF
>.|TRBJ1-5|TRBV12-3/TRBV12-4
CASSAGGSQPQHF
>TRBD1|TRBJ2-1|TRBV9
CASSALGEGALNEQFF
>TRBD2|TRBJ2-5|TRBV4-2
CASSQESRTSGGAEETQYF
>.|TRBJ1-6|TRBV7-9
CASSYLTGSNSPLHF
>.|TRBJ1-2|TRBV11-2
CASSFPDRGLDGYTF
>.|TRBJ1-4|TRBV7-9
CASSLAGQSNEKLFF
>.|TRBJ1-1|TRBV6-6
CASTAGQGNTEAFF